The entry below gives a single T cell receptor (beta chain) sequence along with its context. Its target is not known. These data are taken from a study of T cells in Graves' hyperthyroidism and ophthalmopathy. Researchers defined stable Graves' hyperthyroidism as no ophthalmopathy progression within 18 months. This CDR3 region has 14 residues. Germline CDR1 reads SNHLY; CDR2 reads FYNNEI. V was cut by 8 bases and J by 0 bases, with 13 bases left in between. Amplified TCR beta CDR3 regions came from RNA transcripts. Using the HTBI primer set, a first-round RT-PCR was run on the TCR CDR3. A single record per CDR3 protein comes from TCRdb applying MiXCR to the multiplex PCR reads. The profile shows about 560,000 distinct CDR3 sequences, approximately 44% of them singletons. Findings of the study overall: The majority of expanded thyroid clonotypes above 0.001 also appeared in blood. Ophthalmopathy got predicted by the model a median 6.5 months before its onset.

The specimen sequenced was peripheral blood or thyroid tissue (not recorded which). The sequence came from a woman aged 18-29 years with Graves' hyperthyroidism. The chain couples TRBV2 to TRBJ1-1; a possible D gene is TRBD1 (5 bases). DNA for the CDR3: TGTGCCAGCGTTGATCAGGGTATGAACACTGAAGCTTTCTTT. The encoded protein is CASVDQGMNTEAFF. Variable domain in full (rest from reference TRBV2 and TRBJ1-1): EPEVTQTPSHQVTQMGQEVILRCVPISNHLYFYWYRQILGQKVEFLVSFYNNEISEKSEIFDDQFSVERPDGSNFTLKIRSTKLEDSAMYFCASVDQGMNTEAFFGQGTRLTVV.